The 5 T cell receptor beta chains presented below share a single source sample, sequenced in a study of response to subunit inactivated influenza vaccine. In TCRdb, the RT-PCR reads were re-called with MiXCR into one record per CDR3 protein. The sample has roughly 650,000 distinct CDR3 sequences, 15% to 19% seen once; the top ten hold roughly 10%. Here the sequenced sample was PBMCs from blood, taken roughly 12 days after vaccination. The receptor source for this set is a man aged 50-60 years who received an inactivated influenza vaccine.

The chain uses TRBV5-1 and TRBJ2-5; TRBD2 is a possible D gene (7 bases). The germline V gene has CDR1 SGHRS and CDR2 YFSETQ. The V and J ends lost 7 bases and 1 base respectively, with 17 bases between them. This CDR3 is built from 15 residues. The CDR3 bases are TGCGCCAGCTGTCGAGGGGGGGGCCTCCAAGAGACCCAGTACTTC. Encoded protein: CASCRGGGLQETQYF. The full variable domain, rest sourced from reference TRBV5-1 and TRBJ2-5, is KAGVTQTPRYLIKTRGQQVTLSCSPISGHRSVSWYQQTPGQGLQFLFEYFSETQRNKGNFPGRFSGRQFSNSRSEMNVSTLELGDSALYLCASCRGGGLQETQYFGPGTRLLVL.

This clonotype turned up a few times. This chain joins TRBV5-6 and TRBJ1-6; D gene ambiguous. The V end lost 3 bases, the J end lost 7 bases, and 11 bases lay between the germline ends. The germline V gene encodes CDR1 SGHDT and CDR2 YYEEEE. This CDR3 has 14 amino acids. CDR3 residues: CASSYPPENSPLHF. The CDR3 DNA reads TGTGCCAGCAGCTACCCGCCAGAGAATTCACCCCTCCACTTT.

This clonotype was detected many times. V and J are TRBV4-3 and TRBJ1-2, with a weak D call TRBD1 (5 bases). The CDR3 contains 17 residues. Trimming removed 1 base from V and 2 bases from J, with 17 bases in between. The germline V gene encodes CDR1 LGHNA and CDR2 YSLEER. The CDR3 DNA reads TGCGCCAGCAGCCAAGGGGACGGACAACACCGGAACTATGGCTACACCTTC. The encoded protein is CASSQGDGQHRNYGYTF.

CDR3 nucleotide sequence: TGTGCCAACAGCCCTACTAGCGGGAGCAATGAGCAGTTCTTC. Translation: CANSPTSGSNEQFF. The gene calls are TRBV6-2 or TRBV6-3 and TRBJ2-1; 11 nucleotides align to TRBD2. The CDR3 totals 14 residues. Germline assignment: CDR1 MNHEY and CDR2 SVGEGT. The ends lost 10 bases at V and 6 bases at J; junction bases unmatched: 8.

The sample holds a few counts of this clonotype. The gene calls are TRBV5-6 and TRBJ1-6, with TRBD1 as a possible D gene (6 bases). This CDR3 is built from 15 residues. V lost 1 base and J 7 bases, leaving 12 bases between the germline ends. The V gene's germline CDR1 is SGHDT and CDR2 YYEEEE. In DNA, the CDR3 is TGTGCCAGCAGCTTGCCGGGGGCTCAAAATTCACCCCTCCACTTT. It translates to CASSLPGAQNSPLHF.